This TCR beta chain was found in a study of shared clonotypes between healthy human individuals. CDR1 and CDR2 from the germline V gene are SQVTM and ANQGSEA. CDR3 length: 14 amino acids. J was trimmed by 3 bases and V by 3 bases; bases with no gene match: 3. As for this clone: Its antigen remains unidentified.

Study conclusions and caveats: Estimated clonotype richness was generally higher in naive than memory subsets. With several donors compared, around 5.4% of naive CD4 clonotypes were shared.

Here immunoSEQ multiplex PCR was the method, and the copy in TCRdb shows in-frame clones only, minus some. The sample has millions of clones, approximately 90% seen once. Sequencing was carried out using naive CD4+ T cells sorted from blood. Noted subset: CD45RA+ positively selected. The sequence derives from a young man in good health. V gene TRBV29-1 combines with J gene TRBJ2-3, with 10 nucleotides matching TRBD2. The CDR3 loop is CSVDVLAGTDTQYF. In nucleotides, the CDR3 is TGCAGCGTTGACGTACTAGCGGGGACAGATACGCAGTATTTT.